These T cell receptor beta chains were read from a single sample in a study of blood T cell repertoires in COVID-19. Profiled with immunoSEQ multiplex PCR; TCRdb holds only in-frame clones, not every one. The sample holds 40,000 or so clones, roughly 89% seen once. Sequenced sample: peripheral blood. These TCRs come from a man aged 50-59 years with active COVID-19. Both conserved end residues are part of each CDR3. Fields, in order: D gene, clone size, V gene, J gene, CDR3 protein, CDR3 DNA. D genes are given only for firm matches. Clone size, where shown, is once, few, many, or a class for clones that have expanded.

D gene: TRBD1
clone size: -
V gene: TRBV9
J gene: TRBJ1-2
CDR3 protein: CASSPRGEGYTF
CDR3 DNA: TGTGCCAGCAGCCCCAGGGGGGAGGGCTACACCTTC

D gene: TRBD1
clone size: -
V gene: TRBV7-2
J gene: TRBJ2-7
CDR3 protein: CASSPTGQHYEQYF
CDR3 DNA: TGTGCCAGCAGCCCGACGGGACAGCATTACGAGCAGTACTTC

D gene: TRBD1
clone size: once
V gene: TRBV2
J gene: TRBJ2-5
CDR3 protein: CASRVDREETQYF
CDR3 DNA: TGTGCCAGCAGAGTGGACAGGGAAGAGACCCAGTACTTC

D gene: TRBD1
clone size: -
V gene: TRBV5-1
J gene: TRBJ1-2
CDR3 protein: CASSSGDRTRNYGYTF
CDR3 DNA: TGCGCCAGCAGCTCCGGGGACAGGACCCGTAACTATGGCTACACCTTC

D gene: TRBD2
clone size: -
V gene: TRBV5-1
J gene: TRBJ2-7
CDR3 protein: CASSQRLAGPYEQYF
CDR3 DNA: TGCGCCAGCAGCCAGAGACTAGCGGGACCCTACGAGCAGTACTTC

D gene: TRBD1
clone size: -
V gene: TRBV11-2
J gene: TRBJ1-4
CDR3 protein: CASSPGGGGGKLFF
CDR3 DNA: TGTGCCAGCAGCCCAGGAGGAGGGGGCGGAAAACTGTTTTTT

D gene: -
clone size: -
V gene: TRBV7-2
J gene: TRBJ1-3
CDR3 protein: CASSLALAGSGNTIYF
CDR3 DNA: TGTGCCAGCAGCTTAGCGCTAGCGGGGTCTGGAAACACCATATATTTT

D gene: -
clone size: -
V gene: TRBV24-1
J gene: TRBJ2-2
CDR3 protein: CATSDLKGIGELFF
CDR3 DNA: TGTGCCACCAGTGATTTGAAGGGGATCGGGGAGCTGTTTTTT

D gene: -
clone size: medium-sized
V gene: TRBV7-3
J gene: TRBJ1-1
CDR3 protein: CASSPSVEDREAFF
CDR3 DNA: TGTGCCAGCAGCCCCTCGGTGGAAGACAGGGAAGCTTTCTTT

D gene: TRBD1
clone size: -
V gene: TRBV7-3
J gene: TRBJ2-2
CDR3 protein: CASSLTGTGGPGELFF
CDR3 DNA: TGTGCCAGCAGCTTAACAGGGACAGGGGGGCCCGGGGAGCTGTTTTTT

D gene: TRBD2
clone size: -
V gene: TRBV9
J gene: TRBJ2-1
CDR3 protein: CASSVELAGGHEQFF
CDR3 DNA: TGTGCCAGCAGCGTAGAATTAGCGGGGGGGCACGAGCAGTTCTTC

D gene: TRBD1
clone size: -
V gene: TRBV9
J gene: TRBJ1-1
CDR3 protein: CASSAGTGLNF
CDR3 DNA: TGTGCCAGCAGCGCCGGGACAGGCCTCAATTTT

D gene: -
clone size: -
V gene: TRBV9
J gene: TRBJ1-1
CDR3 protein: CASSVAQGTEAFF
CDR3 DNA: TGTGCCAGCAGCGTAGCTCAGGGAACTGAAGCTTTCTTT

D gene: TRBD1
clone size: -
V gene: TRBV9
J gene: TRBJ2-7
CDR3 protein: CASSVGVGQAYEQYF
CDR3 DNA: TGTGCCAGCAGCGTAGGGGTGGGACAGGCCTACGAGCAGTACTTC

D gene: -
clone size: -
V gene: TRBV5-4
J gene: TRBJ2-2
CDR3 protein: CASSLAVPGELFF
CDR3 DNA: TGTGCCAGCAGCTTGGCAGTACCCGGGGAGCTGTTTTTT

D gene: -
clone size: -
V gene: TRBV30
J gene: TRBJ1-6
CDR3 protein: CAWSTADVPYNSPLHF
CDR3 DNA: TGTGCCTGGAGTACGGCGGATGTCCCCTATAATTCACCCCTCCACTTT